The 21 T cell receptor beta chains reported below all come from one sample, sequenced in a study of T cell responses to AZD1222 COVID-19 vaccine (dated by TCRdb to the early 2020s). To prepare the library, the immunoSEQ multiplex PCR assay was applied. TCRdb took over this immuneACCESS table, retaining in-frame rearrangements with V and J assigned. Such tables are incomplete; in checked studies, under half of the missing clones stem from an unresolved V gene, and the remainder is unexplained. This sample lists about 76,000 clones; 60% to 85% were detected once. 25% to 30% of the sample is in the top ten clones. The time point label, read with the paper, signifies: about 28 days (+/-7) after the second vaccine dose. Sample treatment or condition, as interpreted from the label and publication: meningococcal conjugate vaccine given as trial control. This specimen consisted of peripheral blood, obtained 28 days after the second dose of the MenACWY control vaccine. The receptors stem from an adult who received the MenACWY meningococcal vaccine as a control.

The chain combines TRBV9 with TRBJ2-3; perhaps TRBD2 as D (5 bases). This CDR3 is 16 amino acids long. Per germline, CDR1 SGDLS and CDR2 YYNGEE. V lost 2 bases and J lost 0, with 13 bases in between. DNA for the CDR3: TGTGCCAGCAGCGTGGACGGGGATGTTAGCACAGATACGCAGTATTTT. It encodes CASSVDGDVSTDTQYF.

The chain is built from TRBV5-6 and TRBJ1-1; D is perhaps TRBD1 (6 bases). The germline V gene encodes CDR1 SGHDT and CDR2 YYEEEE. CDR3 length: 13 residues. V lost 3 bases to trimming and J lost 5 bases, with 11 bases between them. CDR3 sequence reads: CASSSTGRTEAFF. In nucleotides, the CDR3 is TGTGCCAGCAGCTCTACAGGGCGAACTGAAGCTTTCTTT.

The rearrangement uses TRBV4-1 and TRBJ2-1; TRBD2 agrees at 14 bases. The J segment lost 12 bases and the V segment lost 3 bases, leaving 7 bases of the junction unmatched. Per germline, CDR1 MGHRA and CDR2 YSYEKL. This CDR3 has 15 residues. CDR3: CASSQAGLAGGGQFF. CDR3 nucleotides: TGCGCCAGCAGCCAGGCAGGACTAGCGGGGGGAGGGCAGTTCTTC.

This rearrangement joins TRBV2 to TRBJ2-2; 7 bases map to TRBD2. This CDR3 comprises 15 residues. Germline V gives CDR1 SNHLY, CDR2 FYNNEI. Trimming took 6 bases from V and 5 from J; bases not matched to a gene: 9. CDR3 residues: CASRPTSVGTGELFF. In DNA, the CDR3 is TGTGCCAGCAGACCCACTAGCGTAGGTACCGGGGAGCTGTTTTTT.

The V call is TRBV30, the J call TRBJ1-4; 9 bases are a match to TRBD1. Germline CDR1 and CDR2: GTSNPN and SVGIG (reference sequence). This CDR3 has 14 amino acids. The V and J ends lost 3 bases and 8 bases, in that order; junction bases with no gene match: 7. The CDR3 DNA reads as TGTGCCTGGAGGGAAGGACAGGGGAGAGAAAAACTGTTTTTT. Translation: CAWREGQGREKLFF.

This chain links TRBV2 with TRBJ1-2, with a possible D match to TRBD1 (6 bases). V lost 4 bases to trimming and J lost 1 base, with 7 bases between them. The CDR3 loop spans 13 amino acids. Germline CDR1 and CDR2: SNHLY and FYNNEI. The CDR3 region is CASSVDSNYGYTF. DNA for the CDR3: TGTGCCAGCAGTGTGGACAGTAACTATGGCTACACCTTC.

The V call is TRBV2, the J call TRBJ2-7; tentatively, D is TRBD1 (6 bases). With 3 bases removed from V and 2 bases from J, the gap between germline ends came to 17 bases. Germline loops: CDR1 SNHLY, CDR2 FYNNEI. CDR3 size: 16 residues. CDR3 residues: CASSERFTGRTYEQYF. The DNA for the CDR3 is TGTGCCAGCAGTGAGAGGTTCACAGGGAGAACCTACGAGCAGTACTTC.

The chain carries TRBV28 and TRBJ2-3, with D hard to call. CDR1 and CDR2 (germline): MDHEN, SYDVKM. This CDR3 has 12 amino acids. The ends were cut back, 6 bases at V and 4 bases at J, with 8 bases in the middle. The CDR3 loop reads CASSLNADTQYF. CDR3 DNA: TGTGCCAGCAGCCTTAATGCAGATACGCAGTATTTT.

This chain links TRBV11-1 with TRBJ2-6; 7 bases are shared with TRBD1. Germline CDR1 and CDR2: SGHAT and FQDESV (reference sequence). The CDR3 is made up of 16 amino acids. V shed 5 bases and J 4 bases; nucleotides not matched to a gene: 8. As DNA, the CDR3 is TGTGCCAGCAGCAGACCAGGGACAGTCGGGGCCAACGTCCTGACTTTC. Protein sequence: CASSRPGTVGANVLTF.

The rearrangement links TRBV9 to TRBJ2-5; D possibly corresponds to TRBD1 (6 bases). With 0 bases removed from V and 5 bases from J, the gap between germline ends came to 8 bases. Germline CDR1 is SGDLS and CDR2 is YYNGEE. The length of the CDR3 is 13 residues. The CDR3 is CASSVDRDETQYF. The CDR3 region has the DNA TGTGCCAGCAGCGTAGACAGGGATGAGACCCAGTACTTC.

The genes are TRBV18 and TRBJ1-1; no clear D gene. V gave up 3 bases and J gave up 5 bases, with 22 bases separating them. CDR1 is KGHSH, CDR2 LQKENI, per germline. The CDR3 totals 17 residues. CDR3 coding DNA: TGTGCCAGCTCACCCCTGCCTGGCTATCGTAGGAGTACTGAAGCTTTCTTT. Translation: CASSPLPGYRRSTEAFF.

For the CDR3, the DNA is TGTGCCAGCAGCTTTAACCCGGCAGGACAGGAAAAAGAAAAACTGTTTTTT. Encoded protein: CASSFNPAGQEKEKLFF. V gene TRBV11-2 combines with J gene TRBJ1-4, with 7 bases fitting TRBD1. The V gene's germline CDR1 is SGHAT and CDR2 FQNNGV. V lost 3 bases and J lost 8; bases outside the gene matches: 15. The CDR3 consists of 17 residues.

The chain uses TRBV27 and TRBJ2-3; 11 nucleotides agree with TRBD2. Germline V gene lookup returns CDR1 MNHEY and CDR2 SMNVEV (reference sequence). The CDR3 length is 16 residues. V was pared by 3 bases and J by 5 bases, with 7 bases of the junction left unmatched. CDR3 coding DNA: TGTGCCAGCAGTTTCCTACTAGCGGGAGCAAGAGATACGCAGTATTTT. This codes for CASSFLLAGARDTQYF.

V and J are TRBV7-2 and TRBJ2-3, with 9 bases aligning to TRBD2. Germline lookup yields CDR1 SGHTA and CDR2 FQGNSA. This CDR3 has 18 amino acids. V was pared by 0 bases and J by 2 bases, with 9 bases of the junction left unmatched. CDR3 coding DNA: TGTGCCAGCAGCTTAGCGCTGGGCGGGGGGGCCAACACAGATACGCAGTATTTT. This codes for CASSLALGGGANTDTQYF.

The V call is TRBV5-1, the J call TRBJ2-7; 7 bases agree with TRBD2. The CDR3 has 16 residues. The V gene's germline CDR1 is SGHRS and CDR2 YFSETQ. The V segment lost 0 bases and the J segment 2 bases; nucleotides outside the gene matches: 8. The CDR3, as DNA: TGCGCCAGCAGCTTGGGGAAAGCGGGACCAACCTACGAGCAGTACTTC. Translation: CASSLGKAGPTYEQYF.

The chain employs TRBV6-5 and TRBJ1-4; D is ambiguous. Germline V gene data show CDR1 as MNHEY and CDR2 as SVGAGI. CDR3 length: 15 residues. V lost 6 bases to trimming and J lost 0 bases, with 11 bases between them. In DNA form, the CDR3 reads TGTGCCAGCAGGGGCTCCCGGGCAACTAATGAAAAACTGTTTTTT. This translates into CASRGSRATNEKLFF.

CDR3 in amino acids: CASSFTDRQGYTF. CDR3 bases: TGTGCCAGCAGTTTTACCGATCGCCAAGGCTACACCTTC. The chain combines TRBV28 with TRBJ1-2; D call uncertain. Germline V gives CDR1 MDHEN, CDR2 SYDVKM. Between the trimmed V and J ends, which lost 3 bases and 8 bases, there was a span of 13 bases. The CDR3 extends over 13 amino acids.

This sequence joins TRBV7-2 and TRBJ1-2; the D is unclear. V lost 1 base, J lost 0 bases, and 9 bases lay in between. The CDR3 spans 15 residues. The germline CDR1 and CDR2 sequences are SGHTA and FQGNSA. CDR3 sequence: CASSLGASANYGYTF. CDR3 DNA sequence: TGTGCCAGCAGCTTAGGGGCAAGCGCTAACTATGGCTACACCTTC.

The genes are TRBV7-9 and TRBJ2-1; D is ambiguous. Trimming removed 1 base at V and 1 base at J, with 5 bases between. Germline loops: CDR1 SEHNR, CDR2 FQNEAQ (reference sequence). This CDR3 contains 14 residues. CDR3 residues: CASSLGGSYNEQFF. The CDR3, as DNA: TGTGCCAGCAGCTTAGGTGGATCCTACAATGAGCAGTTCTTC.

The chain combines TRBV5-1 with TRBJ1-3; 10 bases align to TRBD1. The CDR3 is 17 residues long. V shed 3 bases and J 2 bases; nucleotides not matched to a gene: 8. The germline CDR1 and CDR2 sequences are SGHRS and YFSETQ. The CDR3 sequence is CASSSGTGEGTGNTIYF. The CDR3 bases are TGCGCCAGCAGCTCCGGGACAGGGGAAGGCACTGGAAACACCATATATTTT.

This chain connects TRBV18 to TRBJ2-2, with D possibly TRBD1 on 5 matching bases. V was trimmed by 1 base and J by 8 bases, leaving 11 bases between them. Germline assignment: CDR1 KGHSH and CDR2 LQKENI. CDR3 size: 14 residues. This CDR3 is CASSPRQPYGELFF. CDR3 coding DNA: TGTGCCAGCTCACCACGACAGCCTTATGGGGAGCTGTTTTTT.